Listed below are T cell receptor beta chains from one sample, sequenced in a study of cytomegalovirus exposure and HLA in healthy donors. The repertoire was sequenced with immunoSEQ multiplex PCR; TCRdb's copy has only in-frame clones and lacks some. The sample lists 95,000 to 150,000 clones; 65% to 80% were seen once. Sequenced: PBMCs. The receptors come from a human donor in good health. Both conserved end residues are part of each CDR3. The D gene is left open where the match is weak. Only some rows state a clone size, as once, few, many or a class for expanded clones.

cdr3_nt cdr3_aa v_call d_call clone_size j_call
TGTGCCAGCAGCTTCGGGACAGCCGGCGGCTACACCTTC CASSFGTAGGYTF TRBV5-6 TRBD1 . TRBJ1-2
TGTGCCAGCAGCCCACCCCCCCCCGGGACTAGGGTGGAGACCCAGTACTTC CASSPPPPGTRVETQYF TRBV11-2 TRBD2 . TRBJ2-5
TGTGCCAGCAGCTTAGGGCTAGCCAAGCCCACTTCCGAGCAGTACTTC CASSLGLAKPTSEQYF TRBV7-9 . . TRBJ2-7
TGCGCCAGCAGCCAAGTTAGAGCCACTGAAGCTTTCTTT CASSQVRATEAFF TRBV4-1 . . TRBJ1-1
TGTGCCAGCAGCTTAGCACAGGCCGGCACAGATACGCAGTATTTT CASSLAQAGTDTQYF TRBV7-2 . . TRBJ2-3
TGTGCCAGCAGTTACACGTCCGGGACTTCCTACAATGAGCAGTTCTTC CASSYTSGTSYNEQFF TRBV6-5 . . TRBJ2-1
TGTGCCAGCAGCTCCGGGACTAGCGGGAGGGCCGGTGAGACCCAGTACTTC CASSSGTSGRAGETQYF TRBV13 TRBD2 . TRBJ2-5
TGCGCCAGCAGCCAAAGACCATTGACTAGCGGGAGATTAGATACGCAGTATTTT CASSQRPLTSGRLDTQYF TRBV4-1 TRBD2 once TRBJ2-3
TGTGCCAGTGGGGACAGGGGGCGCACAGATACGCAGTATTTT CASGDRGRTDTQYF TRBV6-5 TRBD1 . TRBJ2-3
TGTGCCAGCTCTCCCGACAGTAACTATGGCTACACCTTC CASSPDSNYGYTF TRBV18 . . TRBJ1-2
TGTGCCAGTAGTTCTAGCGCCATTCTCTACAATGAGCAGTTCTTC CASSSSAILYNEQFF TRBV19 . . TRBJ2-1
TGTGCTAGTGGTTTGCTCACAGATACGCAGTATTTT CASGLLTDTQYF TRBV12-5 . . TRBJ2-3
TGCGCCAGCAGCGTCAGGACTAGCGGGGGGCAAGAGACCCAGTACTTC CASSVRTSGGQETQYF TRBV5-1 TRBD2 . TRBJ2-5
TGTGCCAGCAGCTTGGCCCGGGGGGGGACCACTAACTATGGCTACACCTTC CASSLARGGTTNYGYTF TRBV5-4 . . TRBJ1-2
TGTGCCAGCAGTGAATCGTACTTGCGATTCGAGCAGTACTTC CASSESYLRFEQYF TRBV2 . . TRBJ2-7
TGTGCCAGGAAGGGACAGGGGAAGGAAAAACTGTTTTTT CARKGQGKEKLFF TRBV21-1 . . TRBJ1-4
TGCGCCAGCAGTGAGTGGGGACTAGCGGGGAATGAGCAGTTCTTC CASSEWGLAGNEQFF TRBV10-2 TRBD2 . TRBJ2-1
TGTGCCAGCAGGATCGCACAGGGGGTCTTCTACGAGCAGTACTTC CASRIAQGVFYEQYF TRBV6-1 TRBD1 . TRBJ2-7
TGCGCCAGCAGCTCGACCCCCGCAATGGGGACAAGAGGCGGGGAGCTGTTTTTT CASSSTPAMGTRGGELFF TRBV5-1 . . TRBJ2-2
TGTGCCAGCAGGGGACTAGCGGAAACCGGGGAGCTGTTTTTT CASRGLAETGELFF TRBV2 TRBD2 . TRBJ2-2
TGTGCCAGCACCCGGGACAGGGGCAATGAGCAGTTCTTC CASTRDRGNEQFF TRBV2 TRBD1 . TRBJ2-1
TGTGCCAGCAGGAAAACAGGGGGCGGGAATCAGCCCCAGCATTTT CASRKTGGGNQPQHF TRBV28 TRBD1 . TRBJ1-5
TGTGCCAGCAGCTTAGGAGGACTAGCGGGAGCCGCCAATGAGCAGTTCTTC CASSLGGLAGAANEQFF TRBV7-9 TRBD2 . TRBJ2-1
TGTGCCAGCAGTTACCCAGGGTCCTACGAGCAGTACTTC CASSYPGSYEQYF TRBV6-5 . . TRBJ2-7
TGTGCCAGCAGTGGGAGAAACTTGAACACTGAAGCTTTCTTT CASSGRNLNTEAFF TRBV6-4 . . TRBJ1-1
TGTGCCAGTAGTATATCCGCGGACAGGGGGCGGGTCAAAAACATTCAGTACTTC CASSISADRGRVKNIQYF TRBV19 TRBD1 . TRBJ2-4
TGTGCCAGCAGCTTAGTTTCGGCAGGGGACTCCTACGAGCAGTACTTC CASSLVSAGDSYEQYF TRBV11-3 . . TRBJ2-7
TGTGCCAGCAGTTTACTGTATGGGCCGACGGGATACAATGAGCAGTTCTTC CASSLLYGPTGYNEQFF TRBV27 . . TRBJ2-1
TGTGCCAGCAGCTTGAAGTTAGTTGAAGCTTTCTTT CASSLKLVEAFF TRBV7-9 . . TRBJ1-1
TGTGCCAGCAGCCTGGAAGGAGGTCAGCCCCAGCATTTT CASSLEGGQPQHF TRBV4-2 . . TRBJ1-5
TGTGCCAGCAGTCCGTGGACAGGAATGAACACTGAAGCTTTCTTT CASSPWTGMNTEAFF TRBV7-9 TRBD1 large TRBJ1-1
TGTGCCAGCAGCTTAGTACCAGCGGGAGGAACCTACAATGAGCAGTTCTTC CASSLVPAGGTYNEQFF TRBV7-6 TRBD2 . TRBJ2-1
TGTGCCAGTAGTACCAACAGGGGAAGGACTGAAGCTTTCTTT CASSTNRGRTEAFF TRBV19 TRBD1 few TRBJ1-1
TGTGCCAGTAGTACCCAATTCCGGGGTTTCTATGGCTACACCTTC CASSTQFRGFYGYTF TRBV19 . . TRBJ1-2
TGTGCCAGCAGTTATAGTGGGAGAGTCGCCTACGAGCAGTACTTC CASSYSGRVAYEQYF TRBV6-5 . . TRBJ2-7
TGTGCCAGCAGTGAACAGGGGACCTACGAGCAGTACTTC CASSEQGTYEQYF TRBV6-1 . . TRBJ2-7
TGTGCCACCAGCAGAAGGGACTCTATAGCCAAAAACATTCAGTACTTC CATSRRDSIAKNIQYF TRBV15 . . TRBJ2-4
TGTGTCAGCTCACCACCAGGAGGACGAGTCACAGATACGCAGTATTTT CVSSPPGGRVTDTQYF TRBV18 . once TRBJ2-3
TGTGCCAGCAGTTTAGGGCAAAAACTGTTTTTT CASSLGQKLFF TRBV28 . . TRBJ1-4
TGTGCCACCGGGACTAGCGGATCTGAGCAGTTCTTC CATGTSGSEQFF TRBV10-3 TRBD2 . TRBJ2-1
TGTGCCAGCAGCTTGGGGGGGCACACTGAAGCTTTCTTT CASSLGGHTEAFF TRBV7-9 . . TRBJ1-1
TGTGCCAGCACCCCCCCGGGACTAAACACTGAAGCTTTCTTT CASTPPGLNTEAFF TRBV28 . . TRBJ1-1
TGTGCCAGCAAAGTAGGGGAGGGCTATGGCTACACCTTC CASKVGEGYGYTF TRBV6-6 . . TRBJ1-2
TGCGCCAGCACCCTGAGGGGTCAGGGGATAGAGACCCAGTACTTC CASTLRGQGIETQYF TRBV5-1 . . TRBJ2-5
TGTGCCAGCAGTCAAGGGACTAGCGGGGGTGGAGGCGAGCAGTACTTC CASSQGTSGGGGEQYF TRBV6-6 TRBD2 once TRBJ2-7
TGTGCCACCAAGGAGGTCCAACGCGAGCAGTTCTTC CATKEVQREQFF TRBV2 . . TRBJ2-1
TGCGCCAGCAGCCAAGGTGGTAGTCCCGTTAGCTCTGGAAACACCATATATTTT CASSQGGSPVSSGNTIYF TRBV4-1 . . TRBJ1-3
TGTGCCAGCAGCGTAGGTGGCAAAAATGAAAAACTGTTTTTT CASSVGGKNEKLFF TRBV9 . few TRBJ1-4
TGTGCCAGCAGATTGTCCCGTGGGCCCCAGTACTTC CASRLSRGPQYF TRBV27 . . TRBJ2-5
TGTGCCAGCAGTCTCGGGGGGGCTAATGAAAAACTGTTTTTT CASSLGGANEKLFF TRBV6-5 . . TRBJ1-4
TGTGCCAGCAGCCAAAGCGGGAGGGCCGGGGGCGGGGAGCTGTTTTTT CASSQSGRAGGGELFF TRBV4-2 TRBD2 few TRBJ2-2
TGTGCCAGCAGTCTCGTACTAGCGGGAACGAGCTCCTACAATGAGCAGTTCTTC CASSLVLAGTSSYNEQFF TRBV7-2 TRBD2 . TRBJ2-1
TGTGCCAGCACTGAAGGGGGGGGGCGCTTAGATGAGCAGTTCTTC CASTEGGGRLDEQFF TRBV6-1 . . TRBJ2-1
TGTGCCAGCTCACCCGGCTACGAGCAGTACTTC CASSPGYEQYF TRBV18 . . TRBJ2-7